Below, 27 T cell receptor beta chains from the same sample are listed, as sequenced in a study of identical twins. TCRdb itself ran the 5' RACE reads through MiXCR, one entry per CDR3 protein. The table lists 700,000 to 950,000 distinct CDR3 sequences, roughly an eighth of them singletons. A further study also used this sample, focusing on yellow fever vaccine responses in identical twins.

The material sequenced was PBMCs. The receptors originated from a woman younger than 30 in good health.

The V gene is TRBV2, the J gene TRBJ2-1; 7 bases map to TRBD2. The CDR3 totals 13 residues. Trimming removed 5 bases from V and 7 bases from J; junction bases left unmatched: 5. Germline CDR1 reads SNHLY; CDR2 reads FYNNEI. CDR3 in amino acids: CASSRNGGNEQFF. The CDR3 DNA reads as TGTGCCAGCAGTAGGAACGGGGGGAATGAGCAGTTCTTC.

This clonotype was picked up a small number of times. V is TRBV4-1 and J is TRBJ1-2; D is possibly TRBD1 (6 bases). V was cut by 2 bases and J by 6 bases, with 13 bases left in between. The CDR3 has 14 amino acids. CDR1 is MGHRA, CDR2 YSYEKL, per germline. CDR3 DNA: TGCGCCAGCAGCCAAACAGGGCTGGTGGATGGCTACACCTTC. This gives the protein CASSQTGLVDGYTF.

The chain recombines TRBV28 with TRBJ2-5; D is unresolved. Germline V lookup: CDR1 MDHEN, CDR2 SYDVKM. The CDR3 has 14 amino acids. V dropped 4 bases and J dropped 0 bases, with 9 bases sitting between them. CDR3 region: CASSSILHQETQYF. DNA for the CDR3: TGTGCCAGCAGTTCTATCCTCCACCAAGAGACCCAGTACTTC.

CDR3 sequence reads: CASRYEQGPLHF. CDR3 sequence (DNA): TGCGCCAGCAGATACGAACAGGGGCCCCTCCACTTT. This chain uses TRBV5-1 with TRBJ1-6; TRBD1 matches at 7 bases. CDR1 and CDR2 (germline): SGHRS, YFSETQ. After removal of 5 bases from V and 13 bases from J, the junction contained 6 bases not matched to a gene. The CDR3 extends over 12 amino acids.

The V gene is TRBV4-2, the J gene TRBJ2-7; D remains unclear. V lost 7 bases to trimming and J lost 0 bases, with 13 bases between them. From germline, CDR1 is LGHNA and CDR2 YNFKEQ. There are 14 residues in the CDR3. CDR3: CASTPKVSSYEQYF. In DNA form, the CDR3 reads TGTGCCAGCACCCCTAAGGTTAGCTCCTACGAGCAGTACTTC.

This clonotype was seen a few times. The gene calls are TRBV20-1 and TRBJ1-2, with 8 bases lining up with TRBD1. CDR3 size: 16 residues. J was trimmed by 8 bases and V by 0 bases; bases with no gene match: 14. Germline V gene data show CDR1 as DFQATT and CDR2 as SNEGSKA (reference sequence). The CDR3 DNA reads TGCAGTGCTAGAGACCCCGGGACAGGAGTCTATCGGGGCTACACCTTC. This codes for CSARDPGTGVYRGYTF.

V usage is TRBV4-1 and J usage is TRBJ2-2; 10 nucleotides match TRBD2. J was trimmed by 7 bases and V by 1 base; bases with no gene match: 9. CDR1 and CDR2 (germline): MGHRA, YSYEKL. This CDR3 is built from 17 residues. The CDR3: CASSQVVGLAGVGELFF. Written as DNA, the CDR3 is TGCGCCAGCAGCCAAGTTGTTGGGCTAGCGGGGGTCGGGGAGCTGTTTTTT.

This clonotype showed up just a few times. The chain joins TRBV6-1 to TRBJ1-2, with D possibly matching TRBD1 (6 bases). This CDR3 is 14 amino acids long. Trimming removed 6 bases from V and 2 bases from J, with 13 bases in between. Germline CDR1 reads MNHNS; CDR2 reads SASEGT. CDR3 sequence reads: CASSLQGRNYGYTF. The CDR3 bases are TGTGCCAGCAGCCTACAGGGTAGAAACTATGGCTACACCTTC.

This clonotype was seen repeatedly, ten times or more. CDR3 DNA: TGCGCCAGCAGCTCAGACCTTGCTAGTTACGAGCAGTACTTC. Amino acids: CASSSDLASYEQYF. The rearrangement joins TRBV5-1 to TRBJ2-7; D uncertain. Germline values: CDR1 SGHRS, CDR2 YFSETQ. This CDR3 has 14 residues. V lost 3 bases, J lost 4 bases, and 14 bases lay in between.

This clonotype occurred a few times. The CDR3 bases are TGTGCCACCAGTGACCCTTTGAGGACAGCGGTGACTAGCGGGATCAACACCGGGGAGCTGTTTTTT. Amino acids: CATSDPLRTAVTSGINTGELFF. V usage is TRBV24-1 and J usage is TRBJ2-2; 11 bases are shared with TRBD2. V was pared by 4 bases and J by 2 bases, with 20 bases of the junction left unmatched. The germline V gene has CDR1 KGHDR and CDR2 SFDVKD. This CDR3 region has 22 residues.

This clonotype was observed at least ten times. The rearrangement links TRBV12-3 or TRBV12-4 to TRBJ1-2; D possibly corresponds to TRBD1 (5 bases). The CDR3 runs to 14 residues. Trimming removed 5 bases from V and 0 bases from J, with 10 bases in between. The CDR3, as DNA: TGTGCCAGCAGTACCATGGGGGCTAACTATGGCTACACCTTC. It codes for CASSTMGANYGYTF.

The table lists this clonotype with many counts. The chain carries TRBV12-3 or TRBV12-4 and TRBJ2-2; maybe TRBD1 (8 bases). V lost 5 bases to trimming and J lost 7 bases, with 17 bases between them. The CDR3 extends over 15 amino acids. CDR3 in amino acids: CASSPRTGRGGELFF. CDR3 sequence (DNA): TGTGCCAGCAGTCCGCGGACAGGGAGGGGCGGGGAGCTGTTTTTT.

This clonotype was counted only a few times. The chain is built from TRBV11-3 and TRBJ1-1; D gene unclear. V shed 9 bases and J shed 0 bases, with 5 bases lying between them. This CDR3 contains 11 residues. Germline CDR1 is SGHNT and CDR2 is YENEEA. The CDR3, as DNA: TGTGCCAGTCTCTTGAACACTGAAGCTTTCTTT. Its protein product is CASLLNTEAFF.

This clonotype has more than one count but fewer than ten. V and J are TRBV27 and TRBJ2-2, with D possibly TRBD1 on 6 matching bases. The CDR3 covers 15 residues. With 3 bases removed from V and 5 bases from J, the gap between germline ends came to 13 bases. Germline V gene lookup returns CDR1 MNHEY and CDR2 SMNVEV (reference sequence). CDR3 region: CASSFGRTVTGELFF. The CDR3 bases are TGTGCCAGCAGTTTCGGACGGACAGTTACCGGGGAGCTGTTTTTT.

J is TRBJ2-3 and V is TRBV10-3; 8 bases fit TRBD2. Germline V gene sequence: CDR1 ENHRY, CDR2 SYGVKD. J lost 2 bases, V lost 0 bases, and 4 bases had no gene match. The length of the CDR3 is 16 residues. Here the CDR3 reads CAISESLAGPTDTQYF. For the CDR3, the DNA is TGTGCCATCAGTGAGTCGTTAGCGGGACCCACAGATACGCAGTATTTT.

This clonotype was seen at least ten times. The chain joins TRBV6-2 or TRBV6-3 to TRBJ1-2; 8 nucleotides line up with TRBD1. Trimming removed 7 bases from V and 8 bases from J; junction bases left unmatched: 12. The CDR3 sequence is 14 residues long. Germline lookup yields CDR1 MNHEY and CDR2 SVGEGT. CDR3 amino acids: CASIRTGSDRGYTF. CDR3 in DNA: TGTGCCAGCATTAGGACAGGGTCTGATCGCGGCTACACCTTC.

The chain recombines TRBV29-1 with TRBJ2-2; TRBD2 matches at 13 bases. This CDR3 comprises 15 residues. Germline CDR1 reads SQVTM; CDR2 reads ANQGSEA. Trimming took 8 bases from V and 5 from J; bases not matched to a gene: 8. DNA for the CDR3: TGCAGCTCTTGGACTAGCGGGAGAGGTACCGGGGAGCTGTTTTTT. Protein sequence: CSSWTSGRGTGELFF.

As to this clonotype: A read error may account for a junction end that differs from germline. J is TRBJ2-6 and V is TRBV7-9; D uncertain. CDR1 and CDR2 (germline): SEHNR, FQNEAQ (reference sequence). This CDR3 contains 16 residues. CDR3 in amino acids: CASRLGAGSGANVLTF. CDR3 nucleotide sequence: TGTGCCAGCAGGTTAGGCGCAGGCTCTGGGGCCAACGTCCTGACTTTC. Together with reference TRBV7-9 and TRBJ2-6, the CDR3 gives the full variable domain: DTGVSQNPRHKITKRGQNVTFRCDPISEHNRLYWYRQTLGQGPEFLTYFQNEAQLEKSRLLSDRFSAERPKGSFSTLEIQRTEQGDSAMYLCASRLGAGSGANVLTFGAGSRLTVL.

CDR3: CASSQRDGYEQYV. CDR3 bases: TGCGCCAGCAGCCAACGGGACGGCTACGAGCAGTACGTC. The rearrangement links TRBV4-1 to TRBJ2-7, with D perhaps given as TRBD1 or TRBD2 (5 bases each). From germline, CDR1 is MGHRA and CDR2 YSYEKL. Trimming shortened V by 2 bases and J by 3 bases, and 8 bases separated the two germline ends. The CDR3 is 13 residues long.

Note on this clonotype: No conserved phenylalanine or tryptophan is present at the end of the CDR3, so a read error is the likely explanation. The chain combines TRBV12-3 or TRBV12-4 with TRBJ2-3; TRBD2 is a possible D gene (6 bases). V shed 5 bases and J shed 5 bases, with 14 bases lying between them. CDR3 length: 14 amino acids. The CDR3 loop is CASSQRLVGDTQYS. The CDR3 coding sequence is TGTGCCAGCAGTCAGCGACTAGTTGGAGATACGCAGTATTCT.

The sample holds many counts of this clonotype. CDR3 DNA sequence: TGCGCCAGCAGCACCGGTTATGGCTACACCTTC. Its protein product is CASSTGYGYTF. This rearrangement joins TRBV5-1 to TRBJ1-2; D is unclear. Trimming shortened V by 4 bases and J by 5 bases, and 6 bases separated the two germline ends. CDR1 is SGHRS and CDR2 is YFSETQ in the germline V gene. The CDR3 is made up of 11 amino acids.

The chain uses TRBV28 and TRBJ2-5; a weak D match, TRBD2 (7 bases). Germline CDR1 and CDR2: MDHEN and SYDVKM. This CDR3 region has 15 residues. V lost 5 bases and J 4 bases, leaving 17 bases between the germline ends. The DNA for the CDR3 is TGTGCCAGCAGTCCATACAGGGAGGGCGTAGAGACCCAGTACTTC. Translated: CASSPYREGVETQYF. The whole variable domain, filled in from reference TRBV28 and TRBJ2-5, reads DVKVTQSSRYLVKRTGEKVFLECVQDMDHENMFWYRQDPGLGLRLIYFSYDVKMKEKGDIPEGYSVSREKKERFSLILESASTNQTSMYLCASSPYREGVETQYFGPGTRLLVL.

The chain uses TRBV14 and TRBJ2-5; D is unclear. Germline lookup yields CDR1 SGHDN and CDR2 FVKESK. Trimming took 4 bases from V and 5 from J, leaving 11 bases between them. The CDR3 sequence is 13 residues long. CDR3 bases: TGTGCCAGCAGCCGAGCGCCCAGGGAGACCCAGTACTTC. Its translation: CASSRAPRETQYF.

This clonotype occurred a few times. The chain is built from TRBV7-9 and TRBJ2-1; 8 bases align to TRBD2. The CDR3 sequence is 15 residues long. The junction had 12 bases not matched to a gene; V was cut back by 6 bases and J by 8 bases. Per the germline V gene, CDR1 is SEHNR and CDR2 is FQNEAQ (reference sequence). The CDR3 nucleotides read TGTGCCAGCAGTCATAAGCGGGAGCTCCTCCATGAGCAGTTCTTC. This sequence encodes CASSHKRELLHEQFF. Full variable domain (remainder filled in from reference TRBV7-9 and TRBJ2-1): DTGVSQNPRHKITKRGQNVTFRCDPISEHNRLYWYRQTLGQGPEFLTYFQNEAQLEKSRLLSDRFSAERPKGSFSTLEIQRTEQGDSAMYLCASSHKRELLHEQFFGPGTRLTVL.

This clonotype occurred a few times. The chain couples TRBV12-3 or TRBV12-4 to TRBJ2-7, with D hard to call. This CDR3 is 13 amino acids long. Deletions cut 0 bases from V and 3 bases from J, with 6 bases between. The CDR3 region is CASSLAWGYEQYF. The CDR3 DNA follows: TGTGCCAGCAGTTTAGCTTGGGGCTACGAGCAGTACTTC.

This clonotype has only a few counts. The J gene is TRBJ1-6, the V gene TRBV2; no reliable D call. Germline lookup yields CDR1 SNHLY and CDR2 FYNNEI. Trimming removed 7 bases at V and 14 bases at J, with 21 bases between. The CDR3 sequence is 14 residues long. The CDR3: CASIHDERSLTLHF. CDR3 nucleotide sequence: TGTGCCAGCATCCACGACGAGAGGAGTCTCACCCTCCACTTT.

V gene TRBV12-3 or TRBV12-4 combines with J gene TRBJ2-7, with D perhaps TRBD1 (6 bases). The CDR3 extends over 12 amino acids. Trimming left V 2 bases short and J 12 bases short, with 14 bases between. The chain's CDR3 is CASSLPGDQRYF. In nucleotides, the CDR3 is TGTGCCAGCAGTTTACCAGGGGACCAGAGGTACTTC.